This section outlines one T cell receptor (beta chain) sequence together with its context. This CDR3 comprises 15 residues. Trimming shortened V by 3 bases and J by 2 bases, and 11 bases separated the two germline ends. CDR1 is LGHNA and CDR2 is YSLEER in the germline V gene. This sample is part of a study of CD8 T cells in ankylosing spondylitis. One entry per CDR3 protein results from TCRdb running MiXCR on the 5' RACE reads. This table holds more than 250,000 distinct CDR3 sequences, 11% found once. The receptor was isolated from a female donor with ankylosing spondylitis or in good health (not recorded which). Sequenced: blood, either unsorted or a sorted T cell fraction (not recorded which). The rearrangement links TRBV4-3 to TRBJ2-4; perhaps TRBD2 as D (5 bases). This CDR3 is CASSQRTGTKNIQYF. The CDR3 DNA reads TGCGCCAGCAGCCAGCGCACCGGGACCAAAAACATTCAGTACTTC.